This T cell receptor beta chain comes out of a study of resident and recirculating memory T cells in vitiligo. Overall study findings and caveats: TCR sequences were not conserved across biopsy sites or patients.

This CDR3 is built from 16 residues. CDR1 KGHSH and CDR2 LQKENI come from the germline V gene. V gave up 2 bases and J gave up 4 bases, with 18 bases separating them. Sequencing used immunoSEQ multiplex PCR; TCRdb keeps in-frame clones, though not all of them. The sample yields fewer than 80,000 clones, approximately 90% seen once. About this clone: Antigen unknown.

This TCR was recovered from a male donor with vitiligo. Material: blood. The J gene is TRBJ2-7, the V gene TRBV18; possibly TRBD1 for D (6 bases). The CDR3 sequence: CASSPFISGDRYEQYF. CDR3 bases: TGTGCCAGCTCACCATTTATTTCAGGGGATCGGTACGAGCAGTACTTC.